This TCR beta chain was recovered during a study of T cells in Graves' hyperthyroidism and ophthalmopathy. Trimming took 6 bases from V and 6 from J; bases not matched to a gene: 7. CDR1 is MNHEY and CDR2 is SMNVEV in the germline V gene (reference sequence). The CDR3 has 14 amino acids. Study-wide points: Blood also showed most of the thyroid clonotypes that were expanded above 0.001.

Patients were excluded because of uncontrolled infection, other autoimmune disease, pregnancy or lactation. Amplified TCR beta CDR3 regions came from RNA transcripts. A first-round RT-PCR of the TCR CDR3 used the HTBI primer set. Using its own MiXCR run on the multiplex PCR reads, TCRdb lists one record per CDR3 protein. This sample carries 500,000 or so distinct CDR3 sequences, about a sixth of them seen once, and the ten largest clones take about 16%. This clonotype appeared a few times. The antigen remains unidentified. The specimen sequenced was blood. The receptor comes from a woman between 18 and 30 years old with Graves' ophthalmopathy. The chain uses TRBV27 and TRBJ2-1; 8 nucleotides align to TRBD2. The CDR3 DNA is TGTGCCAGCAGCATACTAGCGGCTAGCAATGAGCAGTTCTTC. Translation gives CASSILAASNEQFF.